Following are 10 T cell receptor beta chains from one sample sequenced in a study of blood T cell repertoires in COVID-19. Profiled with immunoSEQ multiplex PCR; TCRdb holds only in-frame clones, not every one. This table has about 150,000 clones, around 91% appearing once. The specimen was peripheral blood. These receptor sequences come from a woman aged 40 to 50 with acute or convalescent COVID-19.

The rearrangement joins TRBV7-9 to TRBJ2-7; no clear D gene. The CDR3 is 15 amino acids. Per germline, CDR1 SEHNR and CDR2 FQNEAQ (reference sequence). The germline V and J ends were trimmed by 5 bases and 0 bases, with 14 bases remaining between them. The DNA for the CDR3 is TGTGCCAGCAGCGACCCTCCAGGCCTCTCCTACGAGCAGTACTTC. It codes for CASSDPPGLSYEQYF.

V is TRBV30 and J is TRBJ2-1, with D possibly TRBD2 on 5 matching bases. Trimming took off 4 bases at V and 1 base at J, with 11 bases between the two ends. The CDR3 sequence is 14 residues long. The V gene's germline CDR1 is GTSNPN and CDR2 SVGIG (reference sequence). Here the CDR3 reads CAWNLGRSYNEQFF. CDR3 coding DNA: TGTGCCTGGAACTTAGGGAGATCCTACAATGAGCAGTTCTTC.

V and J are TRBV3-1 (or the pseudogene TRBV3-2) and TRBJ1-6; maybe TRBD1 (5 bases). Germline CDR1 and CDR2: LGHDT and YNNKEL (reference sequence). Trimming took off 0 bases at V and 9 bases at J, with 15 bases between the two ends. The CDR3 sequence is 16 residues long. This chain's CDR3 is CASSQDGQGVGSPLHF. DNA for the CDR3: TGTGCCAGCAGCCAAGACGGTCAGGGTGTGGGTTCACCCCTCCACTTT.

This clone was detected a few times. The V call is TRBV9, the J call TRBJ1-6; maybe TRBD1 (5 bases). The CDR3 runs to 13 residues. V was clipped by 0 bases and J by 8 bases, with 6 bases between them. CDR1 is SGDLS and CDR2 is YYNGEE in the germline V gene. This chain's CDR3 is CASSVGRDSPLHF. In nucleotides, the CDR3 is TGTGCCAGCAGCGTAGGCAGGGATTCACCCCTCCACTTT.

This clone came up once. Within the sample, other DNA sequences also encode this same CDR3. This chain links TRBV11-2 with TRBJ1-2; D is undetermined. Trimming took 1 base from V and 5 from J, leaving 11 bases between them. The length of the CDR3 is 14 residues. Germline-derived CDR1 and CDR2 are SGHAT and FQNNGV. The CDR3 loop is CASSLARGNYGYTF. The CDR3 DNA reads as TGTGCCAGCAGCTTAGCCCGCGGAAATTATGGCTACACCTTC.

The chain is built from TRBV27 and TRBJ2-3, with 8 bases lining up with TRBD2. The V and J ends lost 3 bases and 3 bases, in that order; junction bases with no gene match: 5. CDR1 MNHEY and CDR2 SMNVEV come from the germline V gene (reference sequence). The CDR3 length is 15 residues. The DNA for the CDR3 is TGTGCCAGCAGTTTGTACGGGAGGGAGACAGATACGCAGTATTTT. Its protein product is CASSLYGRETDTQYF.

This chain links TRBV7-2 with TRBJ2-7; 7 bases are a match to TRBD2. J lost 4 bases, V lost 1 base, and 19 bases had no gene match. Germline CDR1 SGHTA, CDR2 FQGNSA. The CDR3 runs to 19 residues. The CDR3 loop is CASSLERRGFWREIYEQYF. CDR3 coding DNA: TGTGCCAGCAGCTTAGAGAGGAGAGGTTTTTGGCGGGAGATTTACGAGCAGTACTTC.

The CDR3 region has the DNA TGTGCCAGCAGTGAACTAAATGAAAAACTGTTTTTT. Translated: CASSELNEKLFF. V is TRBV2 and J is TRBJ1-4; D gene uncertain. The V gene lost 2 bases and the J gene lost 5 bases, with 3 bases spanning the gap. CDR1 and CDR2 (germline): SNHLY, FYNNEI. The length of the CDR3 is 12 residues.

This chain joins TRBV27 and TRBJ2-2, with D maybe TRBD1 (6 bases). Germline V gene data show CDR1 as MNHEY and CDR2 as SMNVEV (reference sequence). Trimming shortened V by 6 bases and J by 2 bases, and 13 bases separated the two germline ends. The CDR3 covers 15 residues. This CDR3 is CASSPDRTNTGELFF. The CDR3, as DNA: TGTGCCAGCAGCCCCGACAGGACCAACACCGGGGAGCTGTTTTTT.

This chain uses TRBV18 with TRBJ2-5; perhaps TRBD2 as D (6 bases). The CDR3 length is 17 residues. V lost 0 bases to trimming and J lost 0 bases, with 14 bases between them. The germline CDR1 and CDR2 sequences are KGHSH and LQKENI. CDR3 sequence reads: CASSPPRGGGDQETQYF. CDR3 DNA: TGTGCCAGCTCACCACCGAGGGGAGGTGGGGACCAAGAGACCCAGTACTTC.